Sequencing of this T cell receptor beta chain was carried out in a study of Ad26.COV2.S vaccination and SARS-CoV-2 variants (TCRdb year 2021). For the study in its entirety: Vaccine-arm donors came from COV1001, a multicentre, randomized, double-blind, placebo-controlled phase I-IIa trial of Ad26.COV2.S in healthy adults. Dosing of Ad26.COV2.S was intramuscular, at either 5x10^10 or 1x10^11 viral particles, delivered as one shot or as two shots spaced 56 days apart. TCRbeta repertoire sequencing was used to assess the specificity and breadth of SARS-CoV-2-reactive T cell receptors after Ad26.COV2.S vaccination. The TCR-sequenced set comprised about 32 samples: about 19 Ad26.COV2.S vaccine recipients, 5 placebo recipients and 8 SARS-CoV-2 convalescent individuals. Participants in the trial were split at random into five groups of five each, receiving low-dose or high-dose Ad26.COV2.S once or twice, or else placebo on both occasions. Investigators remained blinded to trial group allocation during experiments and outcome assessment.

Reading the label with the study, this specimen's treatment or condition is: 19 received Ad26.COV2.S at low or high dose, single or two shots; roughly five received placebo; per-sample allocation not given. Repertoires of vaccine and placebo recipients were sequenced from samples taken on day 63 after the first injection. Cohort 1b enrolled some 25 adults aged 18-55 years at a single site in Boston, USA, between 29 July and 7 August 2020. As a vaccine, Ad26.COV2.S was a replication-incompetent adenovirus type 26 vector that expressed a prefusion-stabilized SARS-CoV-2 spike protein derived from the original Wuhan strain. At the junction V is shortened by 5 bases and J by 5 bases; bases outside the gene matches: 9. Its CDR3 holds 15 amino acids, cysteine through phenylalanine. The DNA shown is the 45-base CDR3, in frame from base 1. CDR1 and CDR2, per the germline V gene, are MGHDK and SYGVNS. Comments on this clone: Its antigen is still unknown. No much larger clone exists at a distance of one base, and base qualities are not known.

The immunoSEQ Assay was used to sequence TCRbeta CDR3 regions. After extraction, genomic DNA underwent amplification by bias-controlled multiplex PCR, followed by high-throughput sequencing. The published analysis was carried out like this. To quantify the absolute abundance of every unique TCRbeta CDR3 region, sequences were collapsed and filtered. T cell fraction was estimated by normalizing TCRbeta template counts to usable DNA, with usable DNA measured through amplification of reference genes found in all nucleated cells. Repertoire TCRs were annotated as SARS-CoV-2-specific when V gene, CDR3 amino acid sequence and J gene were exactly matched to a known reactive TCR set. The reference SARS-CoV-2 TCR set was derived from MIRA and filtered for enrichment in COVID-19-positive ImmuneCODE repertoires, a step that removed public or cross-reactive TCRs. Drawing on the MIRA antigens, annotated TCRs were analysed further at the level of specific ORF or position within ORF. Depth was the summed frequency of annotated unique rearrangements, while breadth was defined as annotated unique rearrangements over total unique productive rearrangements. Two-sided Wilcoxon rank-sum tests were applied when comparing TCR breadth between groups. Drawn from immuneACCESS, this table holds only the in-frame rearrangements with V and J called that TCRdb kept. Clones are partly lost; checked studies trace under half to an unresolved V gene and leave the rest unexplained. The V and J calls and the clone size are those of that table, but D and trimming were determined from the DNA. For this sample the table gives approximately 340,000 clones, of which 80% to 90% were detected only once. The ten top clones hold 2.5% to 3.5% of the sample.

Points the paper makes about the study in general: It was noted by the authors that total T cell responses may have been underestimated by the TCR breadth and depth analyses. Comparable non-spike TCR breadth was observed between vaccine and placebo recipients, consistent with only spike being contained in the vaccine. The study was not powered for comparison of responses between vaccine doses or regimens. After vaccination, substantial breadth of spike-specific CD8+ and CD4+ T cell responses was reported. Compared with placebo recipients, Ad26.COV2.S recipients showed higher spike-specific TCR breadth (P = 0.0014).

This receptor was obtained from a person aged 18-60 years who received the Ad26.COV2.S COVID-19 vaccine or a placebo. The sample in question was peripheral blood, obtained in a trial of Ad26.COV2.S vaccine versus placebo. This sequence uses TRBV25-1 and TRBJ2-7; 10 junctional bases match TRBD1. The nucleotides are TGTGCCAGCAGTCATCCCGGGACAGGGGCCCACGAGCAGTACTTC. This translates into CASSHPGTGAHEQYF.